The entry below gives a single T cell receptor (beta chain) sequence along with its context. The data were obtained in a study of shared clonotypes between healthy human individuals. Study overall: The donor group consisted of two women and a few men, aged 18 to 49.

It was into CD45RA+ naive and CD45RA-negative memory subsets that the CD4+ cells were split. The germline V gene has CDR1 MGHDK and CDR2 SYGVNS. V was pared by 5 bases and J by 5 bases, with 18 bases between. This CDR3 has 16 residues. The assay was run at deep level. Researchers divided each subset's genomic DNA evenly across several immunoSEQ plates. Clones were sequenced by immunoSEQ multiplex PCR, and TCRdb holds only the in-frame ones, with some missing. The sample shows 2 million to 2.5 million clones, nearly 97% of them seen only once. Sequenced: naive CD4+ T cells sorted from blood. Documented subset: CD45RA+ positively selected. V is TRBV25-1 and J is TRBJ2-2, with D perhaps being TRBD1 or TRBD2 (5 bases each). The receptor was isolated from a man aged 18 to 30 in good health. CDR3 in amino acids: CASSLLRGVGTGELFF. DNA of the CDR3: TGTGCCAGCAGTCTTTTAAGAGGGGTCGGTACCGGGGAGCTGTTTTTT.